This section outlines one T cell receptor beta chain sequence together with its context. Antigen unknown. A junction end diverges from the germline sequence, so it may reflect a read error. The entry originates in a study of cytotoxic CD8 clonotypes in ibrutinib-treated CLL. Study-level background: The sample average was about 270,000 productive templates and 100,000 or so productive rearrangements.

Germline assignment: CDR1 SSHAT and CDR2 FNYEAQ (reference sequence). The CDR3 has 15 amino acids. General study results and limits: Samples from sustained-remission and progressing patients were taken at different times.

Clones were read by immunoSEQ multiplex PCR, and TCRdb kept only the in-frame ones, dropping some. The table has approximately 200,000 clones, over 60% seen once. The starting material was PBMCs, obtained after 24 months of ibrutinib treatment. The sequence was obtained from a human donor with chronic lymphocytic leukemia. V is TRBV7-7 and J is TRBJ2-7; 9 nucleotides match TRBD2. This CDR3 reads CASSLGAGGNYEQYF. The CDR3 nucleotides are TGTGCTAGCAGCTTAGGTGCGGGAGGGAACTACGAGCAGTACTTC.